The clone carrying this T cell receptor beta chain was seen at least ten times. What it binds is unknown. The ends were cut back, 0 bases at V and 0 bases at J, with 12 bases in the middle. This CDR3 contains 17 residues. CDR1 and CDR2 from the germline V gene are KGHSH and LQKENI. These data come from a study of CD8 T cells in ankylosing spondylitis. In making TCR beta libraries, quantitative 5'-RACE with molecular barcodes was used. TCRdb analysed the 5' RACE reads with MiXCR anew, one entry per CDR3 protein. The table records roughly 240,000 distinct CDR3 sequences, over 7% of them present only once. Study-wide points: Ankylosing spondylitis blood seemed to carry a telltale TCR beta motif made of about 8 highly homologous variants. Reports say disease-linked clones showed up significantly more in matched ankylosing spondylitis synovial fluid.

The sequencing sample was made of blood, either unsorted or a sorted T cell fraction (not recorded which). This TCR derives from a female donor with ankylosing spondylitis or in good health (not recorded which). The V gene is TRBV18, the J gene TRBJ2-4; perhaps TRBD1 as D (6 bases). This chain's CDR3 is CASSPPDRFLAKNIQYF. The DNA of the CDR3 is TGTGCCAGCTCACCACCCGACAGGTTCCTAGCCAAAAACATTCAGTACTTC.